These 3 T cell receptor beta chains share one sample of origin, sequenced in a study of human T cells and chemical hapten exposure (dated by TCRdb to about 2021). Library preparation was by RACE. Instrument used: NextSeq 500. The public reads were quality trimmed at Q25 with fastp and then assembled into clones with MiXCR by TCRdb, keeping productive beta chains. CDR3 protein duplicates are merged, each entry listing the most common genes and DNA. The sample table lists about 84,000 distinct CDR3 sequences, over 9.5% of them with a count of one. The ten largest make up less than 5% of the sample. The meaning of the sample's time point label: patch test 2, 6 weeks after DPC sensitization. The intended sense of this specimen's treatment or condition label: therapeutic diphenylcyclopropenone sensitization with weekly scalp DPC. Sequencing used whole blood, obtained in connection with sensitization to the hapten diphenylcyclopropenone (DPC). These receptors all stem from a woman aged 50 to 60 with alopecia areata. Some clones in this sample may be carry-over from other donors' samples.

This clonotype came up many times. The chain combines TRBV10-3 with TRBJ1-5, with TRBD1 matching 8 bases. Germline CDR1 ENHRY, CDR2 SYGVKD. J gave up 15 bases and V 0 bases, and 4 bases lay outside the gene matches. The length of the CDR3 is 12 residues. In DNA form, the CDR3 reads TGTGCCATCAGTGAGTCGGACAGGGTGAGGCATTTT. This gives the protein CAISESDRVRHF.

This clonotype has ten or more counts. The chain combines TRBV7-9 with TRBJ2-1; the D gene is possibly TRBD2 (6 bases). CDR1 SEHNR and CDR2 FQNEAQ come from the germline V gene (reference sequence). The CDR3 spans 14 residues. The V end was cut by 6 bases, the J end by 0 bases, with 9 bases between. The CDR3 DNA reads as TGTGCCAGCAGTGCGGGGAGCTCCTACAATGAGCAGTTCTTC. This sequence encodes CASSAGSSYNEQFF.

The table lists this clonotype with many counts. The genes are TRBV2 and TRBJ1-1; 7 bases align to TRBD1. Trimming at V came to 6 bases and at J to 4 bases, leaving 11 bases not matched to a gene. Germline V gene lookup returns CDR1 SNHLY and CDR2 FYNNEI. CDR3 length equals 15 residues. CDR3: CASSSKTGIGTEAFF. CDR3 coding DNA: TGTGCCAGCAGCTCCAAGACAGGGATTGGCACTGAAGCTTTCTTT.